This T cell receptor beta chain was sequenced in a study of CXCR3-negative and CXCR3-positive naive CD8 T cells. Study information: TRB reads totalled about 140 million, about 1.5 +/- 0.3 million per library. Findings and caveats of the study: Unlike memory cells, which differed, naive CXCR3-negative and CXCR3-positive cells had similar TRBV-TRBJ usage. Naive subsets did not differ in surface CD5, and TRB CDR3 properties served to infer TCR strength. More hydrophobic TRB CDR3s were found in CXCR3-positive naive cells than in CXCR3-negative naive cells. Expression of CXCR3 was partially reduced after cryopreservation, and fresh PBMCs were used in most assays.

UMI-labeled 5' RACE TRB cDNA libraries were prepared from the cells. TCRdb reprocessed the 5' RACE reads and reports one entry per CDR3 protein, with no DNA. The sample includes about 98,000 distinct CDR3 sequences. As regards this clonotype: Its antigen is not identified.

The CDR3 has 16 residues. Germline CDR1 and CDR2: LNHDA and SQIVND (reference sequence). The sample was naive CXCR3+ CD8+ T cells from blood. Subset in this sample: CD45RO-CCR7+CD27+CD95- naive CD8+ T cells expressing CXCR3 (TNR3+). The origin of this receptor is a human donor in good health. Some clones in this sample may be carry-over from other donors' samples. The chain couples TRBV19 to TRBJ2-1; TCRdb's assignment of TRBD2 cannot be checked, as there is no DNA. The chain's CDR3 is CASSIAGGRNYNEQFF.